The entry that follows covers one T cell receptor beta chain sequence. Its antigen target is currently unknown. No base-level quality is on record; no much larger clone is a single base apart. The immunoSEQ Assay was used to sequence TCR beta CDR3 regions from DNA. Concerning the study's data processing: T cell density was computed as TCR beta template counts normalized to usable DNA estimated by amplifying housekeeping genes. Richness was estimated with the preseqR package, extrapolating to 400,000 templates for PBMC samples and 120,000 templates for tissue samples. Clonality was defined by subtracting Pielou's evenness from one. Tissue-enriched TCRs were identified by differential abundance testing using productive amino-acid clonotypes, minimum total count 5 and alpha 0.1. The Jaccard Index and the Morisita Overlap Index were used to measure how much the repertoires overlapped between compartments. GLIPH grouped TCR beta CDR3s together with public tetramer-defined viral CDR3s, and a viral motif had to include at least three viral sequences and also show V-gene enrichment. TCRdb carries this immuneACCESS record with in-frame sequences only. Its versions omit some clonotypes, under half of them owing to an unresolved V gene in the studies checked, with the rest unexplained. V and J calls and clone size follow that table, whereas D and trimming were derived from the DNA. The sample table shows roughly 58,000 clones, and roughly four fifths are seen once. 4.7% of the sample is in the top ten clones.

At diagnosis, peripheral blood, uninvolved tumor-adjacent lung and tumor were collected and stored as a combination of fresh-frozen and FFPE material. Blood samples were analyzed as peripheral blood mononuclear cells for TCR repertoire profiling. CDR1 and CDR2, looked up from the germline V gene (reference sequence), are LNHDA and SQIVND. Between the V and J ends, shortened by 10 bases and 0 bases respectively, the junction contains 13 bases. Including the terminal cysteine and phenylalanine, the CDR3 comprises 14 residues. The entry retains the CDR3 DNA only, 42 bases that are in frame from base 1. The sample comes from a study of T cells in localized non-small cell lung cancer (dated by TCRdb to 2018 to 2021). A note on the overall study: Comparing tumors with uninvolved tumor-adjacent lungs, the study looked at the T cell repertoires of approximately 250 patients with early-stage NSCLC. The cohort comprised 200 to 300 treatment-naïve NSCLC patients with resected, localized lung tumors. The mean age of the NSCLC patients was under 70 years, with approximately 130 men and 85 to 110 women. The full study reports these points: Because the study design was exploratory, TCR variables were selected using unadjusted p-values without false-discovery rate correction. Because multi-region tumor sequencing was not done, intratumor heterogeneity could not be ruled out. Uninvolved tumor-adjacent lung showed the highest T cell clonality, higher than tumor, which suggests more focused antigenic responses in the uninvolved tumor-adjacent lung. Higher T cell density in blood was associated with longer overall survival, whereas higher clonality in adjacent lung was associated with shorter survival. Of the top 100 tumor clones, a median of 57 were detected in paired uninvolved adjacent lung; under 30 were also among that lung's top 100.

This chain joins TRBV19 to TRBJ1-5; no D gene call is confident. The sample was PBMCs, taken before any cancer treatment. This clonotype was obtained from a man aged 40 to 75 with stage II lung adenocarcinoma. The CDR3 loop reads CATTDGHSNQPQHF. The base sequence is TGTGCCACTACGGACGGGCATAGCAATCAGCCCCAGCATTTT. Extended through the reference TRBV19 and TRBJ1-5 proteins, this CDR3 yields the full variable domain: DGGITQSPKYLFRKEGQNVTLSCEQNLNHDAMYWYRQDPGQGLRLIYYSQIVNDFQKGDIAEGYSVSREKKESFPLTVTSAQKNPTAFYLCATTDGHSNQPQHFGDGTRLSIL.